This T cell receptor beta chain was recorded in a study of T cell repertoires in ileal Crohn's disease. Germline loops: CDR1 SGDLS, CDR2 YYNGEE. Trimming cost V 4 bases and J 0 bases, with 13 bases left between them. The CDR3 sequence is 16 residues long. This clone was detected once. TCRdb keeps only in-frame clones here, not all; method: immunoSEQ multiplex PCR. The profile shows some 14,000 clones, nearly 90% of them singletons. The source material was ileal tissue. This TCR was recovered from an adult with Crohn's disease. The chain recombines TRBV9 with TRBJ1-4, with D uncertain. CDR3: CASSPSFSATNEKLFF. CDR3 DNA sequence: TGTGCCAGCAGCCCTTCGTTCAGCGCAACTAATGAAAAACTGTTTTTT.